This T cell receptor (beta chain) was identified during a study of cytomegalovirus exposure and HLA in healthy donors. Profiled with immunoSEQ multiplex PCR; TCRdb holds only in-frame clones, not every one. The top ten hold 1.5% to 2% of the sample, which has hundreds of thousands of clones, around 86% seen once. The length of the CDR3 is 16 residues. Germline loops: CDR1 SGDLS, CDR2 YYNGEE. V was clipped by 0 bases and J by 6 bases; unmatched bases: 6. The chain couples TRBV9 to TRBJ2-1, with 10 bases aligning to TRBD2. The specimen sequenced was PBMCs. This TCR derives from a woman aged 18-29 years in good health and CMV-seropositive. The CDR3 bases are TGTGCCAGCAGCGTAGGATACAGCGGGAGGGCCAATGAGCAGTTCTTC. Its protein product is CASSVGYSGRANEQFF.